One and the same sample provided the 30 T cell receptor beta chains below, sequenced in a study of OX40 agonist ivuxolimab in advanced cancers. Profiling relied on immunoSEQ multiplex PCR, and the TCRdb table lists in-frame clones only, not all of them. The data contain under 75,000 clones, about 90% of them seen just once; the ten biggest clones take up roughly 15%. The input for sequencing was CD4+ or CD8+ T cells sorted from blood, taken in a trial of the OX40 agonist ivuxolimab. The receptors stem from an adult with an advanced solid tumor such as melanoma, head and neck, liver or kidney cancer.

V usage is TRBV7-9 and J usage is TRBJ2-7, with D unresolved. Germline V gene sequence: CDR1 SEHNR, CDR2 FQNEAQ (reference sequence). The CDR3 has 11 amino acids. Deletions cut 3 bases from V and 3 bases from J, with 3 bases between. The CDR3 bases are TGTGCCAGCAGCTTGAGCTACGAGCAGTACTTC. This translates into CASSLSYEQYF.

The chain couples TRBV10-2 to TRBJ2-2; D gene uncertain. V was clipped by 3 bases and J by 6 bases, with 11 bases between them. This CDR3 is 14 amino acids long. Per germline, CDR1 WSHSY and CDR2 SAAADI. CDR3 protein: CASSDTGLAGELFF. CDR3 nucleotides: TGCGCCAGCAGTGACACGGGCTTGGCCGGGGAGCTGTTTTTT.

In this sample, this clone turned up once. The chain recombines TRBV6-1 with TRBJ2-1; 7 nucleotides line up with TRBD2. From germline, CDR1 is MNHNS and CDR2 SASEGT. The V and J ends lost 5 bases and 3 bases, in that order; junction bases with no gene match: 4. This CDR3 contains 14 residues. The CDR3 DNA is TGTGCCAGCAGTTGGTCTAGCGGCTACAATGAGCAGTTCTTC. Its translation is CASSWSSGYNEQFF.

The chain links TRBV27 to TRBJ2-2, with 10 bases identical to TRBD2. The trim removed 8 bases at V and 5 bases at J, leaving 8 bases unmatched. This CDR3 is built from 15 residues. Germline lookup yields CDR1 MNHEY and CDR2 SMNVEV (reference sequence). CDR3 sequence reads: CASRPGTSVTGELFF. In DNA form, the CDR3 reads TGTGCCAGCCGCCCCGGGACTAGCGTAACCGGGGAGCTGTTTTTT.

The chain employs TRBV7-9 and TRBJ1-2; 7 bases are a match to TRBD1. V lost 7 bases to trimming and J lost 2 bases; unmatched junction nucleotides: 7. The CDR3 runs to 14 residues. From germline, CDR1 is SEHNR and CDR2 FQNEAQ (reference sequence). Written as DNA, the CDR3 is TGTGCCAGCAAACTTCCGACAGGGAACTATGGCTACACCTTC. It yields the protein CASKLPTGNYGYTF.

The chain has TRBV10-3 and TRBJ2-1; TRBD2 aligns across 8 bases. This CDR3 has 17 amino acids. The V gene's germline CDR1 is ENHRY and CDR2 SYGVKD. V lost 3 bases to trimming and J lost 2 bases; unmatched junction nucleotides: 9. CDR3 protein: CAISDPAVTSAYNEQFF. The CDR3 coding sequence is TGTGCCATCAGTGATCCCGCCGTGACTAGCGCCTACAATGAGCAGTTCTTC.

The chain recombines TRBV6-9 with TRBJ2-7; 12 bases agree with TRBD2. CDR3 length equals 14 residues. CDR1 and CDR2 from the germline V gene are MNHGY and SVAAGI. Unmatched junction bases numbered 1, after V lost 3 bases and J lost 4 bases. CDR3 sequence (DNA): TGTGCCAGCAGTTACCTAGCGGGAGGGTACGAGCAGTACTTC. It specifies CASSYLAGGYEQYF.

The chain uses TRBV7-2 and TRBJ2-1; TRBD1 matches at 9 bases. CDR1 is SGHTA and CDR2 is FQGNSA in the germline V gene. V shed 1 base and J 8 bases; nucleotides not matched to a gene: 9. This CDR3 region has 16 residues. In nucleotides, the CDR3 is TGTGCCAGCAGCTTAGATCCGGGACAGGGCCGCCATGAGCAGTTCTTC. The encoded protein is CASSLDPGQGRHEQFF. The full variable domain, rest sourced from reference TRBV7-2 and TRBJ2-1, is GAGVSQSPSNKVTEKGKDVELRCDPISGHTALYWYRQSLGQGLEFLIYFQGNSAPDKSGLPSDRFSAERTGGSVSTLTIQRTQQEDSAVYLCASSLDPGQGRHEQFFGPGTRLTVL.

CDR3 residues: CASSPADGSSYEQYF. The CDR3, as DNA: TGTGCCAGCAGCCCCGCTGACGGAAGCTCCTACGAGCAGTACTTC. The rearrangement joins TRBV13 to TRBJ2-7; D is uncertain. The CDR3 covers 15 residues. The germline V gene encodes CDR1 PRHDT and CDR2 FYEKMQ (reference sequence). V lost 5 bases, J lost 0 bases, and 14 bases lay in between.

The CDR3 DNA sequence: TGTGCCAGCAGTTTGGCGACTAGCGGGCCGAGCTCCTACAATGAGCAGTTCTTC. Translating gives CASSLATSGPSSYNEQFF. The chain carries TRBV28 and TRBJ2-1; 10 bases fit TRBD2. The germline gives CDR1 MDHEN, CDR2 SYDVKM. V gave up 3 bases and J gave up 0 bases; unmatched junction bases: 8. This CDR3 has 18 residues.

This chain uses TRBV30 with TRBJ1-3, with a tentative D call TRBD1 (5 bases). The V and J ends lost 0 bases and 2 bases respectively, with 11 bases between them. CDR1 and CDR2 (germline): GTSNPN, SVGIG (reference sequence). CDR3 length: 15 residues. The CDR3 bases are TGTGCCTGGAGTGTCTCTTGGGGGGCTGGAAACACCATATATTTT. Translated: CAWSVSWGAGNTIYF.

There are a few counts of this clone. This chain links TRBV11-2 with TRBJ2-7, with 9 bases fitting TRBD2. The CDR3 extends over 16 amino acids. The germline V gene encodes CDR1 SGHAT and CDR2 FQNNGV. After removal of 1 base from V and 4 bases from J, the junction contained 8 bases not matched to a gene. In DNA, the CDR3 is TGTGCCAGCAGCTTAGTAGCGGGAGTTAGGTATTACGAGCAGTACTTC. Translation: CASSLVAGVRYYEQYF.

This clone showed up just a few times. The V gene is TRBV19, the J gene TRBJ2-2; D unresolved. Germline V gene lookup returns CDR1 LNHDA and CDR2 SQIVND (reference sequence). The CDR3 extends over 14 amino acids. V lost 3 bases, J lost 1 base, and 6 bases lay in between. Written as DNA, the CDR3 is TGTGCCAGTAGTATCAGTTGGAACACCGGGGAGCTGTTTTTT. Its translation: CASSISWNTGELFF.

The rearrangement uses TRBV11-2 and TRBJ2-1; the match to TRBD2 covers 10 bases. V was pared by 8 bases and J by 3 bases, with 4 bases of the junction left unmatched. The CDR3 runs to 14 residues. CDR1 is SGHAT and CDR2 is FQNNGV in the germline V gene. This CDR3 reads CASWSGRGYNEQFF. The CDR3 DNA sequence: TGTGCCAGCTGGAGCGGGAGGGGCTACAATGAGCAGTTCTTC.

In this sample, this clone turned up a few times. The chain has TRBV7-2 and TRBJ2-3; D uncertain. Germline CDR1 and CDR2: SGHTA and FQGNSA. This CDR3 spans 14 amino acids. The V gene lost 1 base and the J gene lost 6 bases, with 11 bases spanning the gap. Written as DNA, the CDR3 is TGTGCCAGCAGCTTAGACGAGGTCGGGGATACGCAGTATTTT. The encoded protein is CASSLDEVGDTQYF.

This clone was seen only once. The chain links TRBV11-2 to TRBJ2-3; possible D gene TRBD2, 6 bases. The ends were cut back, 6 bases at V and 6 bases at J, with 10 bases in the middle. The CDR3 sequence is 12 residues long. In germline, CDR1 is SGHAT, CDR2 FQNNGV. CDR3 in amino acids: CASRPEGDTQYF. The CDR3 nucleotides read TGTGCCAGCAGACCGGAGGGGGATACGCAGTATTTT.

The CDR3 nucleotides read TGTGCCAGCAGTGGACCGACGGACAACTATGGCTACACCTTC. Translating it yields CASSGPTDNYGYTF. The rearrangement links TRBV6-1 to TRBJ1-2; D unresolved. The CDR3 runs 14 residues. Between the trimmed V and J ends, which lost 4 bases and 2 bases, there was a span of 11 bases. The V gene's germline CDR1 is MNHNS and CDR2 SASEGT.

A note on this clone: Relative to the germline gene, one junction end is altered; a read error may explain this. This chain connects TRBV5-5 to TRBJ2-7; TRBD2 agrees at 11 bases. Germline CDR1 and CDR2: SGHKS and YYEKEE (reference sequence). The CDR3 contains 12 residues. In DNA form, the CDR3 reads TGTGCCAGCAGCTTGGGGCTAGCGGGAGGAGACTTC. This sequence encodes CASSLGLAGGDF.

The CDR3, as DNA: TGTGCCAGCAGCATGGGGAATCAGCCCCAGCATTTT. Translating it yields CASSMGNQPQHF. The V call is TRBV7-8, the J call TRBJ1-5; unclear D gene. The CDR3 length is 12 residues. V was clipped by 5 bases and J by 4 bases, with 6 bases between them. Germline CDR1 reads SGHVS; CDR2 reads FQNEAQ.

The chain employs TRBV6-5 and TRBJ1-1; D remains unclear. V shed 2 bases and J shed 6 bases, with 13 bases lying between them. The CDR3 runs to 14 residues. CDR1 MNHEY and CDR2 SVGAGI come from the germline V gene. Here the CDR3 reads CASSYRGFTPEAFF. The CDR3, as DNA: TGTGCCAGCAGTTACCGGGGTTTCACCCCTGAAGCTTTCTTT.

The CDR3 reads CASSYYPSGLGREQYF. For the CDR3, the DNA is TGTGCCAGCAGTTATTACCCTAGCGGGCTCGGGAGAGAGCAGTACTTC. V and J are TRBV6-5 and TRBJ2-7, with 8 bases matching TRBD2. After removal of 3 bases from V and 7 bases from J, the junction contained 14 bases not matched to a gene. This CDR3 is built from 16 residues. CDR1 MNHEY and CDR2 SVGAGI come from the germline V gene.

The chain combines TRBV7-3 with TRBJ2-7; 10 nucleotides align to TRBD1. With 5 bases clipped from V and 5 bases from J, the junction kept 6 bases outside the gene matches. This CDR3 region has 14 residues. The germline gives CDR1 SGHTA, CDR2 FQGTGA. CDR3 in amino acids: CASSPTGGRNEQYF. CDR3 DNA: TGTGCCAGCAGCCCGACAGGGGGCAGAAACGAGCAGTACTTC.

The CDR3 loop reads CASSQETDLQETQYF. The CDR3 nucleotides are TGCGCCAGCAGCCAAGAGACGGACCTCCAAGAGACCCAGTACTTC. The J gene is TRBJ2-5, the V gene TRBV4-1; D uncertain. Germline values: CDR1 MGHRA, CDR2 YSYEKL. CDR3 size: 15 residues. With 0 bases removed from V and 1 base from J, the gap between germline ends came to 9 bases.

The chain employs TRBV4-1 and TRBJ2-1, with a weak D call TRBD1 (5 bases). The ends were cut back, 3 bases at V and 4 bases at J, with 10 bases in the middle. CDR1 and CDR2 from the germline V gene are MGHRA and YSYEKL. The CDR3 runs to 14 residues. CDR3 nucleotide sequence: TGCGCCAGCAGCCAGCCTGGGGCTTACAATGAGCAGTTCTTC. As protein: CASSQPGAYNEQFF.

CDR3 residues: CASSILDTQYF. For the CDR3, the DNA is TGTGCCAGCAGCATATTAGATACGCAGTATTTT. The J gene is TRBJ2-3, the V gene TRBV5-4, with D unresolved. The CDR3 extends over 11 amino acids. CDR1 and CDR2 (germline): SGHNT, YYREEE (reference sequence). V was cut by 4 bases and J by 5 bases, with 5 bases left in between.

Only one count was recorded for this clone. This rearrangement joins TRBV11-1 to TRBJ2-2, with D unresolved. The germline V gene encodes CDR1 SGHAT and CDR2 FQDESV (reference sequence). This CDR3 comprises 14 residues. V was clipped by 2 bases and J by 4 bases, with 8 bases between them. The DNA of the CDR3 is TGTGCCAGCAGCTTAAAATCATCCACCGGGGAGCTGTTTTTT. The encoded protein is CASSLKSSTGELFF.

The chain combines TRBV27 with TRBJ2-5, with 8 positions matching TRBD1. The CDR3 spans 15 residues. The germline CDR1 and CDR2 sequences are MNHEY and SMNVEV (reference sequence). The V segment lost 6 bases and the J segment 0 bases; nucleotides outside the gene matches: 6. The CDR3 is CASRETGVYQETQYF. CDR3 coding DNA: TGTGCCAGCAGGGAGACAGGGGTGTACCAAGAGACCCAGTACTTC.

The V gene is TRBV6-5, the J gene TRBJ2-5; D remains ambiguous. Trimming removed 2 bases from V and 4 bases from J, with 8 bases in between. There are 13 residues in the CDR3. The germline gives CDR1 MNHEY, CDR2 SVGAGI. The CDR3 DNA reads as TGTGCCAGCAGTTACAACACTGGAGAGACCCAGTACTTC. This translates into CASSYNTGETQYF.

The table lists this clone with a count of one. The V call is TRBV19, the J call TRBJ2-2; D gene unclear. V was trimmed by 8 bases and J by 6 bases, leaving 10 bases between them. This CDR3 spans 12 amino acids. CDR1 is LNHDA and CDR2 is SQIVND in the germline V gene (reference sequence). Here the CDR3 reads CASREISGELFF. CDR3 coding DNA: TGTGCCAGTCGTGAGATCTCCGGGGAGCTGTTTTTT.

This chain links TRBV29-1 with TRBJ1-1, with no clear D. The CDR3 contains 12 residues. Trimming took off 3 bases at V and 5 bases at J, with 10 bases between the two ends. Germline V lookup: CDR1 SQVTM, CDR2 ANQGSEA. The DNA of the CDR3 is TGCAGCGTTGATGGCACAGCTACTGAAGCTTTCTTT. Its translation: CSVDGTATEAFF. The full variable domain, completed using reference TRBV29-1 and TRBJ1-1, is SAVISQKPSRDICQRGTSLTIQCQVDSQVTMMFWYRQQPGQSLTLIATANQGSEATYESGFVIDKFPISRPNLTFSTLTVSNMSPEDSSIYLCSVDGTATEAFFGQGTRLTVV.